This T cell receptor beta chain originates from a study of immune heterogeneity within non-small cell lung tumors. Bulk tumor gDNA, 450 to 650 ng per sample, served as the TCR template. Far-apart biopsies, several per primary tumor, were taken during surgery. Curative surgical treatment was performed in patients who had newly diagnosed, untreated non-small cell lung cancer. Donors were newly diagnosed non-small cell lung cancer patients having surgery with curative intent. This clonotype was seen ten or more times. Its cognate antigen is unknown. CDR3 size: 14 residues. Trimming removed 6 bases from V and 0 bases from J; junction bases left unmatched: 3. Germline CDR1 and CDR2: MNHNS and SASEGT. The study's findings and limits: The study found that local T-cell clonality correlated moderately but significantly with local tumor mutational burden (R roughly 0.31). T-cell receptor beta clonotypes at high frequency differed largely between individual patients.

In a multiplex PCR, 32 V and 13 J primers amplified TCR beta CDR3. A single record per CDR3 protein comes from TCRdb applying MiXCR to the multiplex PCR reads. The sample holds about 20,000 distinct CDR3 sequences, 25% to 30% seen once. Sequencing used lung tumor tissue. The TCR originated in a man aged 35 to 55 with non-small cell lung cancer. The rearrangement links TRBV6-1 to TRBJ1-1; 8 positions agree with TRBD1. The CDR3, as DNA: TGTGCCAGCAGGCGACAGGGGTTGAACACTGAAGCTTTCTTT. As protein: CASRRQGLNTEAFF.